The rows below give T cell receptor beta chains drawn from one sample of a study of T cell responses to AZD1222 COVID-19 vaccine. The repertoire was sequenced with immunoSEQ multiplex PCR; TCRdb's copy has only in-frame clones and lacks some. The sample's table shows over 130,000 clones. The sequencing input was peripheral blood. Every receptor here comes from an adult in good health. Each CDR3 is given with its conserved first and last residue. The D gene is left open where the match is weak.

cdr3_length j_call v_call d_call cdr3_aa cdr3_nt
14 TRBJ1-2 TRBV2 TRBD1 CASSGQGLGRGYTF TGTGCCAGCAGTGGACAGGGGCTGGGAAGGGGCTACACCTTC
15 TRBJ2-2 TRBV19 NA CASSIRGDNTGELFF TGTGCCAGTAGTATTAGGGGAGATAACACCGGGGAGCTGTTTTTT
16 TRBJ2-5 TRBV19 TRBD2 CAGPRMGTSGKETQYF TGTGCCGGACCTAGGATGGGGACTAGCGGAAAAGAGACCCAGTACTTC
16 TRBJ2-1 TRBV7-9 NA CASSASQGSSYNEQFF TGTGCCAGCAGCGCCAGTCAGGGGAGCTCCTACAATGAGCAGTTCTTC
15 TRBJ1-5 TRBV3-1/TRBV3-2 NA CASSQTQGSNQPQHF TGTGCCAGCAGCCAGACCCAGGGTAGCAATCAGCCCCAGCATTTT
11 TRBJ2-7 TRBV29-1 NA CSVELLHEQYF TGCAGCGTTGAATTACTGCACGAGCAGTACTTC
15 TRBJ2-3 TRBV24-1 NA CATSENLGSTDTQYF TGTGCCACCAGTGAAAATCTGGGAAGCACAGATACGCAGTATTTT
13 TRBJ1-5 TRBV6-1 NA CASSEAPYQPQHF TGTGCCAGCAGTGAAGCTCCTTATCAGCCCCAGCATTTT
15 TRBJ1-2 TRBV6-1 NA CASSEQGSGYYGYTF TGTGCCAGCAGTGAGCAGGGGTCGGGGTACTATGGCTACACCTTC
14 TRBJ2-2 TRBV27 TRBD2 CASSSGLGAGELFF TGTGCCAGCAGTTCGGGACTAGGCGCCGGGGAGCTGTTTTTT
11 TRBJ2-5 TRBV5-1 NA CASRGGRTQYF TGCGCCAGCAGGGGGGGCCGGACCCAGTACTTC
17 TRBJ2-2 TRBV7-9 NA CASSFGQPGFRPGELFF TGTGCCAGCAGCTTCGGACAGCCGGGGTTTCGTCCCGGGGAGCTGTTTTTT
17 TRBJ2-6 TRBV19 NA CASTVMRGRSGANVLTF TGTGCCAGTACGGTTATGAGGGGCCGCTCTGGGGCCAACGTCCTGACTTTC
16 TRBJ2-5 TRBV7-8 NA CASSLSGTARGETQYF TGTGCCAGCAGCTTGAGCGGGACAGCCAGGGGAGAGACCCAGTACTTC
14 TRBJ1-3 TRBV2 NA CASSVPGVGNTIYF TGTGCCAGCAGTGTCCCAGGGGTTGGAAACACCATATATTTT
16 TRBJ1-1 TRBV7-9 TRBD1 CASTVRQGLTRSEAFF TGTGCCAGCACTGTGCGACAGGGGCTAACGCGCTCTGAAGCTTTCTTT
14 TRBJ1-5 TRBV18 TRBD1 CASSPDTGDQPQHF TGTGCCAGCTCACCAGACACAGGGGATCAGCCCCAGCATTTT
14 TRBJ2-1 TRBV6-5 TRBD1 CASNRGDLYNEQFF TGTGCCAGCAACAGGGGCGACCTCTACAATGAGCAGTTCTTC